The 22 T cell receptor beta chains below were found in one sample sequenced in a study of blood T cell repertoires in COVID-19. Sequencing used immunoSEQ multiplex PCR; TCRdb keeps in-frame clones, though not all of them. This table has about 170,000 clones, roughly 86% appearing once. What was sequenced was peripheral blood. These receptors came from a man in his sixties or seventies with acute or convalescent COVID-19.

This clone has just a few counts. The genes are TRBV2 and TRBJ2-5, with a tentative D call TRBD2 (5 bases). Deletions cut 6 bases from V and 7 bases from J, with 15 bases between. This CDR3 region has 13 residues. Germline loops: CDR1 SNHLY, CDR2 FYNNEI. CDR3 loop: CASRATSGLTQYF. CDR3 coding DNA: TGTGCCAGCAGGGCCACCTCGGGGTTGACCCAGTACTTC. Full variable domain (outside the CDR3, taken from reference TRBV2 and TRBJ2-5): EPEVTQTPSHQVTQMGQEVILRCVPISNHLYFYWYRQILGQKVEFLVSFYNNEISEKSEIFDDQFSVERPDGSNFTLKIRSTKLEDSAMYFCASRATSGLTQYFGPGTRLLVL.

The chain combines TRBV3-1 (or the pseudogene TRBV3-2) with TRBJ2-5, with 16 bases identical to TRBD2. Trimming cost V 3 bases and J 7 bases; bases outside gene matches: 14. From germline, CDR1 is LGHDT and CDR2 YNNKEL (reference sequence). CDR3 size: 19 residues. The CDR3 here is CASSQSGTSGRAFGGTQYF. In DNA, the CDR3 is TGTGCCAGCAGCCAGAGTGGGACTAGCGGGAGGGCCTTCGGTGGGACCCAGTACTTC.

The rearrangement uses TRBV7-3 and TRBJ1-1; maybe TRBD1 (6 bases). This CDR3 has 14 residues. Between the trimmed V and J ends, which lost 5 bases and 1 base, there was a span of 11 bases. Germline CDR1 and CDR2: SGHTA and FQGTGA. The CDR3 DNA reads TGTGCCAGCAGCCAGGGGACCCCGAACACTGAAGCTTTCTTT. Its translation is CASSQGTPNTEAFF.

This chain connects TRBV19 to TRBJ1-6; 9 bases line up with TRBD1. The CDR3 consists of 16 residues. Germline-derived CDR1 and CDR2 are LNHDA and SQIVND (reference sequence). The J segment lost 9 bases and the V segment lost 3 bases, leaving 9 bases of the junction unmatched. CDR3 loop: CASSIFFGQGTSPLHF. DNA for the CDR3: TGTGCCAGTAGTATTTTTTTTGGACAGGGGACTTCACCCCTCCACTTT.

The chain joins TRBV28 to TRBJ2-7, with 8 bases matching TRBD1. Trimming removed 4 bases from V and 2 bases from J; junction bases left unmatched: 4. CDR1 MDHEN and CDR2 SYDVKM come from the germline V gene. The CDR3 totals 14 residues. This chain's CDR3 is CASSSPGQAYEQYF. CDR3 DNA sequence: TGTGCCAGCAGTTCCCCGGGACAGGCCTACGAGCAGTACTTC.

CDR3 bases: TGCGCCAGCAGCTTTCTAGCGGGAGCGGACGGGGAGCTGTTTTTT. Amino acids: CASSFLAGADGELFF. The chain employs TRBV5-1 and TRBJ2-2; 10 nucleotides line up with TRBD2. Germline values: CDR1 SGHRS, CDR2 YFSETQ. V was pared by 2 bases and J by 7 bases, with 5 bases of the junction left unmatched. The CDR3 is 15 amino acids.

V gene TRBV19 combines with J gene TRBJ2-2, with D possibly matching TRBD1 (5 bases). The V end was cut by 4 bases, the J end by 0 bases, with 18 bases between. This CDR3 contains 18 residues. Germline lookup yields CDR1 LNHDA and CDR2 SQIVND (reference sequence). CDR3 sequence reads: CASSKAGNPFANTGELFF. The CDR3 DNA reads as TGTGCCAGTAGTAAGGCAGGGAACCCGTTCGCGAACACCGGGGAGCTGTTTTTT.

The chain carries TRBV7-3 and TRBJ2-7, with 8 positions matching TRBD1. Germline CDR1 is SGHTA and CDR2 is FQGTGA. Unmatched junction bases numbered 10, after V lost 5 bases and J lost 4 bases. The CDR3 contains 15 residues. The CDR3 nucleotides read TGTGCCAGCAGCCCTGCCGGGACAGGTGCTTACGAGCAGTACTTC. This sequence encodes CASSPAGTGAYEQYF.

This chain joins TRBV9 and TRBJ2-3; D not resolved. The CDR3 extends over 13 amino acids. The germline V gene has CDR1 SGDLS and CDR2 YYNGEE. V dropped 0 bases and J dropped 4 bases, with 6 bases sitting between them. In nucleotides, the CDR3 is TGTGCCAGCAGCGTAGCCGTCGCAGATACGCAGTATTTT. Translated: CASSVAVADTQYF.

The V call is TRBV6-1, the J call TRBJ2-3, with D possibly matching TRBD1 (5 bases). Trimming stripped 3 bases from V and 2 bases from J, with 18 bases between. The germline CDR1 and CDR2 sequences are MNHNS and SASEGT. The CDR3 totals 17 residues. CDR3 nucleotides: TGTGCCAGCAGTGATGGTGGTTATTGGGGCAACACAGATACGCAGTATTTT. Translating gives CASSDGGYWGNTDTQYF.

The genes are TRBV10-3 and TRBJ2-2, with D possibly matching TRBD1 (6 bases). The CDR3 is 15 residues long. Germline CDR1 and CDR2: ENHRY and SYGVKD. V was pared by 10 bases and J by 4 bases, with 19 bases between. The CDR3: CATNSQGSGTGELFF. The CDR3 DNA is TGTGCCACAAATTCCCAGGGGTCGGGCACCGGGGAGCTGTTTTTT.

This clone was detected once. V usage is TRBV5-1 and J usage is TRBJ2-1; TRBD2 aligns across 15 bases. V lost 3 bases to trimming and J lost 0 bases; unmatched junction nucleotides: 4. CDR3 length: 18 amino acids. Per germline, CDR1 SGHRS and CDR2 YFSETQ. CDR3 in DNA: TGCGCCAGCAGCTCAGGGACTAGCGGGGGGTCCTCCTACAATGAGCAGTTCTTC. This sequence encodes CASSSGTSGGSSYNEQFF.

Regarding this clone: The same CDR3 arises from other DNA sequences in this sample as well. The CDR3 coding sequence is TGTGCCAGCAGCCAAGGGACAGGGGGAGATTCACCCCTCCACTTT. Its protein is CASSQGTGGDSPLHF. This chain connects TRBV3-1 (or the pseudogene TRBV3-2) to TRBJ1-6; the match to TRBD1 covers 10 bases. This CDR3 has 15 residues. The ends lost 1 base at V and 8 bases at J; junction bases unmatched: 2. The germline V gene has CDR1 LGHDT and CDR2 YNNKEL (reference sequence).

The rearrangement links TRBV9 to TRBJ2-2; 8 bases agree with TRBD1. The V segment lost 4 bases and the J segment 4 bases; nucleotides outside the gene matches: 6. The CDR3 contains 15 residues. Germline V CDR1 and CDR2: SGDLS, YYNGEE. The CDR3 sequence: CASSPTGVGTGELFF. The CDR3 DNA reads TGTGCCAGCAGCCCGACAGGGGTGGGCACCGGGGAGCTGTTTTTT. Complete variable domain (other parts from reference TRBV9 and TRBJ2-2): DSGVTQTPKHLITATGQRVTLRCSPRSGDLSVYWYQQSLDQGLQFLIQYYNGEERAKGNILERFSAQQFPDLHSELNLSSLELGDSALYFCASSPTGVGTGELFFGEGSRLTVL.

CDR3 region: CSVTHGQLSTEAFF. As DNA, the CDR3 is TGCAGCGTTACACATGGGCAGTTGAGCACTGAAGCTTTCTTT. The chain joins TRBV29-1 to TRBJ1-1; D is unresolved. The CDR3 has 14 amino acids. The germline V gene encodes CDR1 SQVTM and CDR2 ANQGSEA. Trimming took off 5 bases at V and 4 bases at J, with 17 bases between the two ends. The variable domain in full, completed from reference TRBV29-1 and TRBJ1-1, reads SAVISQKPSRDICQRGTSLTIQCQVDSQVTMMFWYRQQPGQSLTLIATANQGSEATYESGFVIDKFPISRPNLTFSTLTVSNMSPEDSSIYLCSVTHGQLSTEAFFGQGTRLTVV.

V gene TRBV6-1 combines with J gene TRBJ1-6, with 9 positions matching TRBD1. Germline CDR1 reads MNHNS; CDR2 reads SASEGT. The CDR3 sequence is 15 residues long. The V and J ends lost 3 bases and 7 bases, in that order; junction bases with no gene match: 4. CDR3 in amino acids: CASSDFGTGNSPLHF. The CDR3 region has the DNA TGTGCCAGCAGTGATTTTGGGACAGGGAATTCACCCCTCCACTTT.

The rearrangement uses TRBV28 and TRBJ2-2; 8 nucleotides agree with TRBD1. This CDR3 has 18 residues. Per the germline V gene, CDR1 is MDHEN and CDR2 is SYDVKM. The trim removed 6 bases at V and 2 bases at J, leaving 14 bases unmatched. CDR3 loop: CASSPSRPGQANTGELFF. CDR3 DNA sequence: TGTGCCAGCAGCCCATCCCGACCGGGACAGGCCAACACCGGGGAGCTGTTTTTT.

The CDR3 bases are TGCGCCAGCTCCACGGGAACGGCCGAAGAGACCCAGTACTTC. It yields the protein CASSTGTAEETQYF. The V gene is TRBV5-1, the J gene TRBJ2-5; D might be TRBD2 (5 bases). Trimming took off 7 bases at V and 3 bases at J, with 16 bases between the two ends. The CDR3 totals 14 residues. Germline values: CDR1 SGHRS, CDR2 YFSETQ.

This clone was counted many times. The CDR3 is CSASTSGVTEAFF. CDR3 DNA sequence: TGCAGTGCTAGTACGTCGGGGGTGACTGAAGCTTTCTTT. This chain joins TRBV20-1 and TRBJ1-1; the D gene is possibly TRBD1 (5 bases). Germline values: CDR1 DFQATT, CDR2 SNEGSKA (reference sequence). With 3 bases removed from V and 5 bases from J, the gap between germline ends came to 13 bases. This CDR3 contains 13 residues.

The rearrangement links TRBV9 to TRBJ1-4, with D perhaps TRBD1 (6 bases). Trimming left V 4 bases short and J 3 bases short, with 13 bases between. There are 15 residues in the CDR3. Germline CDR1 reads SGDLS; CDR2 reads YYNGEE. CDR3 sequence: CASSPGVVSNEKLFF. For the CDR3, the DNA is TGTGCCAGCAGCCCAGGGGTGGTCTCTAATGAAAAACTGTTTTTT.

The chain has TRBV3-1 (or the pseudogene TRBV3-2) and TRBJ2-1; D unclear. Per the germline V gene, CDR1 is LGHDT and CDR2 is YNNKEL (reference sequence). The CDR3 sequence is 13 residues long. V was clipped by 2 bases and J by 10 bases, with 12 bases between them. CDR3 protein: CASSQQPSLEQFF. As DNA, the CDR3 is TGTGCCAGCAGCCAACAGCCGTCACTAGAGCAGTTCTTC.

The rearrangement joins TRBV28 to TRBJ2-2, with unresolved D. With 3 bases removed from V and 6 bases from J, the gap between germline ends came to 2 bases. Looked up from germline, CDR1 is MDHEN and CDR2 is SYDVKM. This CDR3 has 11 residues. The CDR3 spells CASSFAGELFF. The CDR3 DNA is TGTGCCAGCAGTTTCGCCGGGGAGCTGTTTTTT. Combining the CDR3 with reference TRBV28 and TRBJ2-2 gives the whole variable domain DVKVTQSSRYLVKRTGEKVFLECVQDMDHENMFWYRQDPGLGLRLIYFSYDVKMKEKGDIPEGYSVSREKKERFSLILESASTNQTSMYLCASSFAGELFFGEGSRLTVL.